A selection of T cell receptor beta chains follows, all from one sample in a study of human T cells and chemical hapten exposure. TCRdb reprocessed the RACE reads with MiXCR, giving one entry per CDR3 protein. The sample carries roughly 380,000 distinct CDR3 sequences, around 5% recorded once. Specimen: whole blood, collected in connection with sensitization to the hapten diphenylcyclopropenone (DPC). Receptor source: a woman aged 50 to 60 with alopecia areata. Some clones in this sample may be carry-over from other donors' samples. Each CDR3 is given with its conserved first and last residue. The D gene is left open where the match is weak. Clone size appears in some rows only: once, few, many, or a class for an expanded clone.

D	size	J	V	DNA	CDR3
TRBD1	.	TRBJ1-6	TRBV12-3/TRBV12-4	TGTGCCAGCAGTTTATCCGGGACAGGGAGCAATTCACCCCTCCACTTT	CASSLSGTGSNSPLHF
TRBD1	many	TRBJ1-6	TRBV9	TGTGCCAGCAGCGCAACCGGGACAGGGGGCGGATCACCCCTCCACTTT	CASSATGTGGGSPLHF
.	many	TRBJ1-1	TRBV20-1	TGCAGTGCAAGGAGCGGGAACACTGAAGCTTTCTTT	CSARSGNTEAFF
.	.	TRBJ1-1	TRBV4-1	TGCGCCAGCAGCCAACCATTGATTCGGGACGGTGAAGCTTTCTTT	CASSQPLIRDGEAFF
.	.	TRBJ1-1	TRBV29-1	TGCAGCGTCGAGGAAGGGGGCACTGAAGCTTTCTTT	CSVEEGGTEAFF
TRBD1	.	TRBJ1-2	TRBV5-1	TGCGCCAGCAGCTTGGAGGGGACAGGGACCTATGGCTACACCTTC	CASSLEGTGTYGYTF
.	many	TRBJ1-2	TRBV20-1	TGCAGTGCTAGCAGTAGGAATGGCTACACCTTC	CSASSRNGYTF
.	few	TRBJ2-1	TRBV12-3/TRBV12-4	TGTGCCAGCAGAACCGGGACGGGGAGCTCCTACAATGAGCAGTTCTTC	CASRTGTGSSYNEQFF
TRBD1	many	TRBJ1-5	TRBV7-9	TGTGCCAGCAGCTTGGAACAGGGGGTCGGCAATCAGCCCCAGCATTTT	CASSLEQGVGNQPQHF
.	few	TRBJ2-1	TRBV4-2	TGTGCCAGCAGCCAAGGGTCTAGCGCTGACAATGAGCAGTTCTTC	CASSQGSSADNEQFF
.	few	TRBJ2-3	TRBV3-1	TGTGCCAGCAGCCAAGTGGTAGGGACGGATACGCAGTATTTT	CASSQVVGTDTQYF
TRBD2	.	TRBJ2-5	TRBV5-1	TGCGCCAGCAGTCGCTGGCTAGCGGGGCAAGAGACCCAGTACTTC	CASSRWLAGQETQYF
TRBD1	many	TRBJ1-1	TRBV5-6	TGTGCCAGCAGCTACGGGACAGGGGGCACTGAAGCTTTCTTT	CASSYGTGGTEAFF
.	.	TRBJ2-3	TRBV7-8	TGTGCCAGCAGCTTAGTGACAGTCTTCACAGATACGCAGTATTTT	CASSLVTVFTDTQYF
.	.	TRBJ1-2	TRBV20-1	TGCAGTGCCCGGGGGACCCATGGCTACACCTTC	CSARGTHGYTF
TRBD2	many	TRBJ2-7	TRBV5-4	TGTGCCAGCAGCTTGGTGGGACTAGCTACGTACGAGCAGTACTTC	CASSLVGLATYEQYF
.	few	TRBJ2-7	TRBV7-9	TGTGCCAGCAGCCTAATGGGGGACGAGCAGTACTTC	CASSLMGDEQYF
.	.	TRBJ2-7	TRBV29-1	TGCAGCGTTGAAGCCAGGGGCCACGAGCAGTACTTC	CSVEARGHEQYF
.	many	TRBJ2-2	TRBV7-9	TGTGCCAGCAGCTTAGGTCAGCGAGCGGGGAACACCGGGGAGCTGTTTTTT	CASSLGQRAGNTGELFF
.	few	TRBJ2-7	TRBV4-1	TGCGCCAGCAGCCAAGAGGGCGAAAAGCACGAGCAGTACTTC	CASSQEGEKHEQYF
.	.	TRBJ1-6	TRBV27	TGTGCCAGCAGTTTCCGACGGAGCAATTCACCCCTCCACTTT	CASSFRRSNSPLHF
.	many	TRBJ1-2	TRBV2	TGTGCCAGCAGTGGTTGGACAGAAGCTAACTATGGCTACACCTTC	CASSGWTEANYGYTF
.	.	TRBJ2-7	TRBV29-1	TGCTTCTTAGCCTGGGGGGCGGTCGAGCAGTACTTC	CFLAWGAVEQYF
.	few	TRBJ2-5	TRBV6-6	TGTGCCAGCCGTAGCAGGGGAGAGACCCAGTACTTC	CASRSRGETQYF
.	few	TRBJ2-5	TRBV20-1	TGCAGTGCCGAGAGGGGCAGTTCACGAGAGACCCAGTACTTC	CSAERGSSRETQYF
.	.	TRBJ1-6	TRBV7-9	TGTGCCAGCAGCTTAGCTGGGGAGAAATACTTT	CASSLAGEKYF
TRBD1	.	TRBJ2-7	TRBV9	TGTGCCAGCAGCGCAGGGACAGAAGTCTACGAGCAGTACTTC	CASSAGTEVYEQYF
TRBD2	.	TRBJ2-2	TRBV5-1	TGCGCCAGCAGACTCCTTCCCTACGCGGGAGGGCCCTCTTCCGGGGAGCTGTTTTTT	CASRLLPYAGGPSSGELFF
TRBD2	many	TRBJ2-7	TRBV27	TGTGCCAGCAGAGGACTAGCGGGCAGCTACGAGCAGTACTTC	CASRGLAGSYEQYF
.	many	TRBJ2-2	TRBV7-3	TGTGCCAGCAGCCGATGGGGGGTGGACACCGGGGAGCTGTTTTTT	CASSRWGVDTGELFF
.	few	TRBJ2-3	TRBV5-1	TGCGCCAGCAGCTTGGCACAGGGAAACACAGATACGCAGTATTTT	CASSLAQGNTDTQYF
.	few	TRBJ2-7	TRBV6-2/TRBV6-3	TGTGCCAGCAGTTTAACCGGACAGATCTACGAGCAGTACTTC	CASSLTGQIYEQYF
.	.	TRBJ2-1	TRBV3-1	TGTGCCAGCAGCCAAGAAGGTCACTCTTACAATGAGCAGTTCTTC	CASSQEGHSYNEQFF
.	many	TRBJ2-7	TRBV13	TGTGCCAGCAGCCCCCCCGGGGGCTACGAGCAGTACTTC	CASSPPGGYEQYF
.	many	TRBJ2-7	TRBV6-5	TGTGCCAGCGGAGTAGGCAGGCCTCTCTCCTACGAGCAGTACTTC	CASGVGRPLSYEQYF
.	many	TRBJ2-2	TRBV20-1	TGCAGTGCTACAGGGGATGACACCGGGGAGCTGTTTTTT	CSATGDDTGELFF
.	many	TRBJ1-1	TRBV20-1	TGCAGTGCTAGAGATGTCATCAACACTGAAGCTTTCTTT	CSARDVINTEAFF
.	many	TRBJ1-6	TRBV27	TGTGCCAGCAGAAGGGACGGTCCCAATTCACCCCTCCACTTT	CASRRDGPNSPLHF
.	few	TRBJ2-1	TRBV6-6	TGTGCCAGCCGGCGGAGGGGGGCCGATAGGGATGAGCAGTTCTTC	CASRRRGADRDEQFF
TRBD2	few	TRBJ2-4	TRBV12-3/TRBV12-4	TGTGCCAGCAGTCCCGGGACTAGCTTTGCCAAAAACATTCAGTACTTC	CASSPGTSFAKNIQYF
.	.	TRBJ2-3	TRBV12-3/TRBV12-4	TGTGCCAGCAGTTTCCGTGTGGGGCCAGATACGCAGTATTTT	CASSFRVGPDTQYF
.	few	TRBJ2-7	TRBV4-3	TGCGCCAGCAGCCAAGTCCCTGGCAGGTTGGGAGAGCAGTACTTC	CASSQVPGRLGEQYF
.	many	TRBJ2-3	TRBV7-2	TGTGCCAGCAGCTTAGATGCTAGCACAGATACGCAGTATTTT	CASSLDASTDTQYF
TRBD2	.	TRBJ2-3	TRBV28	TGTGCCAGCAGTATGGGGGGGATCGGGACAGATACGCAGTATTTT	CASSMGGIGTDTQYF
TRBD2	.	TRBJ2-7	TRBV20-1	TGCAGTGCCCGGGAGGGCCGATTAGAGCAGTACTTC	CSAREGRLEQYF
.	many	TRBJ1-1	TRBV5-1	TGCGCCAGCAGCTTGGGCAGGACTCGGAACACTGAAGCTTTCTTT	CASSLGRTRNTEAFF
TRBD1	many	TRBJ2-5	TRBV6-2/TRBV6-3	TGTGCCAGCAGTTCCCGGACAGGGCTAGAGACCCAGTACTTC	CASSSRTGLETQYF
.	many	TRBJ1-2	TRBV20-1	TGCAGTGCTAGGCAACGGGGGCCGGGCTATGGCTACACCTTC	CSARQRGPGYGYTF
.	many	TRBJ1-6	TRBV7-9	TGTGCCAGCAGCCCTCCGGACCTCTGGCAATCACCCCTCCACTTT	CASSPPDLWQSPLHF
.	many	TRBJ1-2	TRBV3-1	TGTGCCAGCAGCCAGGACAGTTTTTTAGGCTACACCTTC	CASSQDSFLGYTF
.	many	TRBJ2-3	TRBV9	TGTGCCAGCAGCGCCCAGGGGAGTGGCGGCACAGATACGCAGTATTTT	CASSAQGSGGTDTQYF
.	.	TRBJ2-2	TRBV27	TGTGCCAGCAGTTTGGTTCAACTAGGCACCGGGGAGCTGTTTTTT	CASSLVQLGTGELFF
.	few	TRBJ2-4	TRBV7-2	TGTGCCAGCAGCTTCCAACAGGGATCAAACATTCAGTACTTC	CASSFQQGSNIQYF
TRBD2	many	TRBJ2-1	TRBV2	TGTGCCAGCAGTGAAAGCGGGGCCCCCTACAATGAGCAGTTCTTC	CASSESGAPYNEQFF
TRBD1	few	TRBJ1-5	TRBV6-6	TGTGCCAGCAGTACCAGGGGGCAGTTGGTTGGTAGCAATCAGCCCCAGCATTTT	CASSTRGQLVGSNQPQHF
.	.	TRBJ2-5	TRBV12-3/TRBV12-4	TGTGCCGGGACAGAAAGCGGGGGCGGAAAAAAAGAGACCCAGTACTTC	CAGTESGGGKKETQYF
.	few	TRBJ1-5	TRBV20-1	TGCAGTGCAAACGGTGGACATTCTAAGCAGCCCCAGCATTTT	CSANGGHSKQPQHF
.	many	TRBJ1-5	TRBV5-6	TGTGCCAGCAGCTTGGTGGGGGAGCATCAGCCCCAGCATTTT	CASSLVGEHQPQHF